The TCR beta chain described here comes from a study of cytomegalovirus exposure and HLA in healthy donors. The study's findings and limits: Roughly uniform depth of sequencing across donors was assumed in presence/absence analyses.

Of note for this clone: What it binds is not known.

Germline loops: CDR1 SGHTA, CDR2 FQGNSA. CDR3 length: 16 amino acids. The junction had 10 bases not matched to a gene; V was cut back by 5 bases and J by 2 bases. PCR amplification relied on 60 Vbeta primers (plus 13 Jbeta primers). Clones were sequenced by immunoSEQ multiplex PCR, and TCRdb holds only the in-frame ones, with some missing. The sample yields 150,000 or so clones, around 75% seen once. The chain links TRBV7-2 to TRBJ2-3; TRBD2 aligns across 7 bases. The sequencing input was PBMCs. The sequence was obtained from a man aged 25-45 years in good health and CMV-seropositive. Here the CDR3 reads CASSPQGGKYTDTQYF. CDR3 in DNA: TGTGCCAGCAGCCCCCAGGGAGGGAAATACACAGATACGCAGTATTTT.